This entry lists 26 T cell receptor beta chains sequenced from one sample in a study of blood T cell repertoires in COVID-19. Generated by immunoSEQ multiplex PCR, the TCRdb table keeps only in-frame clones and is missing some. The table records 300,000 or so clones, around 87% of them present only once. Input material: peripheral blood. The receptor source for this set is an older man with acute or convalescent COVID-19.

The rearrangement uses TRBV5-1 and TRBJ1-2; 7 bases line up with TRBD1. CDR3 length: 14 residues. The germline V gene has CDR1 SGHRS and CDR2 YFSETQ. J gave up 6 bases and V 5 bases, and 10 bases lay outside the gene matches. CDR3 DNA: TGCGCCAGCAGACGGGTAGAGGGGGCAGATGGCTACACCTTC. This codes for CASRRVEGADGYTF.

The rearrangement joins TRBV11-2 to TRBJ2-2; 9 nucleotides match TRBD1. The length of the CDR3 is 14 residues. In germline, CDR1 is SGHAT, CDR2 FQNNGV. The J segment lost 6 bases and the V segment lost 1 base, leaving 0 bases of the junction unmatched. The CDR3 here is CASSLGQGAGELFF. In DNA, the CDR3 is TGTGCCAGCAGCTTAGGACAGGGGGCCGGGGAGCTGTTTTTT.

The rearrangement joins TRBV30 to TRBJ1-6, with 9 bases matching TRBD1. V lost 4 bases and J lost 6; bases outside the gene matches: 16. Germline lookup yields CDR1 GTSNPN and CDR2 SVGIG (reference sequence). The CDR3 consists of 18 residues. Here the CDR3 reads CAWTGQGSPRLVNSPLHF. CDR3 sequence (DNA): TGTGCCTGGACCGGACAGGGGTCTCCACGCCTCGTTAATTCACCCCTCCACTTT.

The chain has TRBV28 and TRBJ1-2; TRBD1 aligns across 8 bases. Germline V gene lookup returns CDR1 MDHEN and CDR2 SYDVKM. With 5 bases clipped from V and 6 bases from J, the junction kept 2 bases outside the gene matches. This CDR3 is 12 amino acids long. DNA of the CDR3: TGTGCCAGCAGTGTACAGGGGGATGGCTACACCTTC. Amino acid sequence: CASSVQGDGYTF.

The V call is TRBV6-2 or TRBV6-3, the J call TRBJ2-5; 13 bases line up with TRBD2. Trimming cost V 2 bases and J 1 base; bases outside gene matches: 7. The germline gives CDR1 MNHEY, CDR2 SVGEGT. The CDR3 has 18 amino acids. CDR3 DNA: TGTGCCAGCAGTTACCCTGGACTAGCGGGGGCACCCCAAGAGACCCAGTACTTC. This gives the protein CASSYPGLAGAPQETQYF.

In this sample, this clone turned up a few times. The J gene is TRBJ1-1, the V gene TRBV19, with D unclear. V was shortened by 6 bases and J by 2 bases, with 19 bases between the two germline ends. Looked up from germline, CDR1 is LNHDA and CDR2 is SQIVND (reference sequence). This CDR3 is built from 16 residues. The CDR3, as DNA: TGTGCCAGTAGCCTGGACGGCCCCCGGGGTAACACTGAAGCTTTCTTT. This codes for CASSLDGPRGNTEAFF.

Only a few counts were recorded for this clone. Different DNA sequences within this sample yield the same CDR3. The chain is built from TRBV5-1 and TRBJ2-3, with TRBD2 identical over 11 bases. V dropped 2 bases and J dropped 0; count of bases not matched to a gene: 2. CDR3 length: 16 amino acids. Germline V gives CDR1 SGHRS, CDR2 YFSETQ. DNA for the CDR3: TGCGCCAGCAGCTTCGGGACTAGCGGAAGCACAGATACGCAGTATTTT. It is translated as CASSFGTSGSTDTQYF.

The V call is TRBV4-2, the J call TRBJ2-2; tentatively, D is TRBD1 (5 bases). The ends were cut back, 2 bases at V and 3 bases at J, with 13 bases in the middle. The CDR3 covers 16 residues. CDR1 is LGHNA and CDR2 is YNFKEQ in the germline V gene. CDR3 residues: CASSQPPRGDTGELFF. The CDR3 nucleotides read TGTGCCAGCAGCCAACCCCCAAGGGGCGACACCGGGGAGCTGTTTTTT.

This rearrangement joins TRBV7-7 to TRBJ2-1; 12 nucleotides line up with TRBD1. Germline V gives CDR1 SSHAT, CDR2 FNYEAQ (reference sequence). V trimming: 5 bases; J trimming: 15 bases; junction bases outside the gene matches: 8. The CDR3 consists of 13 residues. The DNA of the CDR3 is TGTGCCAGCAGCCCACGGGGACAGGGGGCCCGGTTCTTC. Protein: CASSPRGQGARFF.

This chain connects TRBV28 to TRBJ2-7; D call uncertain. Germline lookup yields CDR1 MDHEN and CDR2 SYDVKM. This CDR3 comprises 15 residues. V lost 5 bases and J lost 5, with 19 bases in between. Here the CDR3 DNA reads TGTGCCAGCAGTCCCCCGAGTTCAGGTCTCAACGAGCAGTACTTC. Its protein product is CASSPPSSGLNEQYF.

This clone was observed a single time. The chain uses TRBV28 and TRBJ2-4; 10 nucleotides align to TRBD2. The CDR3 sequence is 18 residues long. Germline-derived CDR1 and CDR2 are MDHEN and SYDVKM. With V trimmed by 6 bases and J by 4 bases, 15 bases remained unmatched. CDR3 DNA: TGTGCCAGCAGCCCGAGGACTAGCGGTCTCTGGTATAAAAACATTCAGTACTTC. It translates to CASSPRTSGLWYKNIQYF.

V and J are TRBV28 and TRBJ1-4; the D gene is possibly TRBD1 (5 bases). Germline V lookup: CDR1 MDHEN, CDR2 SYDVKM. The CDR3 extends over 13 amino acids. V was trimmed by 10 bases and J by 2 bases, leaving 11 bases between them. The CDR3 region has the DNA TGTGCCACGCAGGGAGGCACTAATGAAAAACTGTTTTTT. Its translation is CATQGGTNEKLFF.

The DNA of the CDR3 is TGTGCCAGCAGTTTCTTCTCTGGAAACACCATATATTTT. This codes for CASSFFSGNTIYF. The chain is built from TRBV12-3 or TRBV12-4 and TRBJ1-3; D is ambiguous. This CDR3 has 13 residues. Between the trimmed V and J ends, which lost 3 bases and 0 bases, there was a span of 3 bases.

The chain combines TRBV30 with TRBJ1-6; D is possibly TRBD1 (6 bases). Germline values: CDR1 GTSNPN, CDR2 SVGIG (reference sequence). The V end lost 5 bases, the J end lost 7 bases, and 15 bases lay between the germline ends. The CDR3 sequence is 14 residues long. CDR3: CAWGHGTGNSPLHF. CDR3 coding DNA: TGTGCCTGGGGCCATGGAACAGGGAATTCACCCCTCCACTTT.

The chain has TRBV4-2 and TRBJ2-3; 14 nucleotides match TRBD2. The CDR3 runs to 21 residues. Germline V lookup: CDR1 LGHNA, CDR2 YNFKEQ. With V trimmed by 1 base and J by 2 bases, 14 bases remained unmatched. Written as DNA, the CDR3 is TGTGCCAGCAGCCAAGGGGCGGGACTAGCGGGAGTTCCCCCCCCCACAGATACGCAGTATTTT. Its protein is CASSQGAGLAGVPPPTDTQYF.

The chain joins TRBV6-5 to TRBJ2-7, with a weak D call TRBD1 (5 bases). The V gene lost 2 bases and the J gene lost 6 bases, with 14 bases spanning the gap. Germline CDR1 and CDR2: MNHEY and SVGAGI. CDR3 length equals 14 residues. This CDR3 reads CASSYLSGLGEQYF. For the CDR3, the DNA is TGTGCCAGCAGTTACCTTTCAGGGCTCGGCGAGCAGTACTTC.

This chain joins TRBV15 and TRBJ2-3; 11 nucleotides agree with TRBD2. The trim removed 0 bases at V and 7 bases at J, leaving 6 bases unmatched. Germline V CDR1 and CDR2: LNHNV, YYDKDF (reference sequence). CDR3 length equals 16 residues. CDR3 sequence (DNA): TGTGCCACCAGCAGAGAGTTCGCTAGCGGGAGGCATACGCAGTATTTT. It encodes CATSREFASGRHTQYF. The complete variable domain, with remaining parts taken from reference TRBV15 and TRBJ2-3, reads DAMVIQNPRYQVTQFGKPVTLSCSQTLNHNVMYWYQQKSSQAPKLLFHYYDKDFNNEADTPDNFQSRRPNTSFCFLDIRSPGLGDTAMYLCATSREFASGRHTQYFGPGTRLTVL.

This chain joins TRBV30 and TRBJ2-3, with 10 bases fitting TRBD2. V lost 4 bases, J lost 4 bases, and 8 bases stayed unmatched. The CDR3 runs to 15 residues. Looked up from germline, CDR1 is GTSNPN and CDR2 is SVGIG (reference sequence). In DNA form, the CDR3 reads TGTGCCTGGACTTGGAGCGGGGGGGATGCAGATACGCAGTATTTT. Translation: CAWTWSGGDADTQYF.

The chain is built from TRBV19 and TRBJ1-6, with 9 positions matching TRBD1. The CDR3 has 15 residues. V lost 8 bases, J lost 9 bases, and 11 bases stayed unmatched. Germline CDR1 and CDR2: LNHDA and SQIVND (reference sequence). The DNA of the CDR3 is TGTGCCAGTTGTGCACTCGGGACAGGGCCTTCACCCCTCCACTTT. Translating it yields CASCALGTGPSPLHF.

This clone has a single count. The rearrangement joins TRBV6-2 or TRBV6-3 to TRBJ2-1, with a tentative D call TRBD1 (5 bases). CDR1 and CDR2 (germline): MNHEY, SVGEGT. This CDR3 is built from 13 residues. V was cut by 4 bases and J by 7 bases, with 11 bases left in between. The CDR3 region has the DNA TGTGCCAGCAGTTCGCAGGGTATGAATGAGCAGTTCTTC. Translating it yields CASSSQGMNEQFF.

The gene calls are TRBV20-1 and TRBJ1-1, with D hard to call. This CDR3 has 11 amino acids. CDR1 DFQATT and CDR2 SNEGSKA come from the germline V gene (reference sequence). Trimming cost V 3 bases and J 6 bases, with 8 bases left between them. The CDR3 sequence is CSASRQPEAFF. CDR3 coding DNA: TGCAGTGCTAGCAGACAACCTGAAGCTTTCTTT.

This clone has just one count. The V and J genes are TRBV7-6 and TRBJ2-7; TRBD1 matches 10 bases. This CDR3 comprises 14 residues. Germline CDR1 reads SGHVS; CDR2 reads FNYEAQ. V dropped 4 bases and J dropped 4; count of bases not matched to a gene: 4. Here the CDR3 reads CASSSTGGWYEQYF. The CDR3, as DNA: TGTGCCAGCAGCTCGACAGGGGGCTGGTACGAGCAGTACTTC.

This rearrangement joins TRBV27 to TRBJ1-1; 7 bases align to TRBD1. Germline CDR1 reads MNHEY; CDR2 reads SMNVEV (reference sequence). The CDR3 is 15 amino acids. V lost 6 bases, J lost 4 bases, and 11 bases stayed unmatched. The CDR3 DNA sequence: TGTGCCAGCAGAAATCCAGGGGGTCGGAGCACTGAAGCTTTCTTT. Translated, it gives CASRNPGGRSTEAFF.

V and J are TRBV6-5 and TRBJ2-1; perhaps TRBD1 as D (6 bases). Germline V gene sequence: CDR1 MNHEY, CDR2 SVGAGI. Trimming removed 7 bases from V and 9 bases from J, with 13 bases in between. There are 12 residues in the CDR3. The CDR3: CASINRDFEQFF. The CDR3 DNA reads TGTGCCAGCATAAACAGGGATTTTGAGCAGTTCTTC.

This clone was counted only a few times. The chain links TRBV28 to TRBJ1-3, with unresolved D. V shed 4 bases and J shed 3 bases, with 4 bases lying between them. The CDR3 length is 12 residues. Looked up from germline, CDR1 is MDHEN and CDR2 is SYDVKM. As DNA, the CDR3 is TGTGCCAGCAGTTCAAATGGAAACACCATATATTTT. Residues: CASSSNGNTIYF.

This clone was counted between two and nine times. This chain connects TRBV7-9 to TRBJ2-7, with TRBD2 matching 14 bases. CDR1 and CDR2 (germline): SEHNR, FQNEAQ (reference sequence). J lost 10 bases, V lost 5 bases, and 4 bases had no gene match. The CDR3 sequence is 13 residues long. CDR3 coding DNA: TGTGCCAGCAGCCCGGGACTAGCGGGGGACCAGTACTTC. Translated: CASSPGLAGDQYF.